Listed here are 21 T cell receptor beta chains from one sample, sequenced in a study of blood T cell repertoires in COVID-19. Only in-frame clones appear in the TCRdb table, and some are missing; sequencing was by immunoSEQ multiplex PCR. The data contain 250,000 to 350,000 clones, 75% to 90% of them seen just once; the ten biggest clones take up around 0.8%. Material for sequencing was peripheral blood. The receptors stem from a man between 25 and 39 years old with acute or convalescent COVID-19.

The V gene is TRBV6-5, the J gene TRBJ1-5; the D gene is possibly TRBD1 (5 bases). Germline V CDR1 and CDR2: MNHEY, SVGAGI. The CDR3 is 13 amino acids. The germline V and J ends were trimmed by 8 bases and 7 bases, with 15 bases remaining between them. For the CDR3, the DNA is TGTGCCAGCCTCAGGGAGGTGGGCCAGCCCCAGCATTTT. Translated: CASLREVGQPQHF.

This clone was picked up one time. The chain joins TRBV27 to TRBJ2-3; the match to TRBD1 covers 7 bases. CDR3 size: 15 residues. Germline values: CDR1 MNHEY, CDR2 SMNVEV (reference sequence). V was pared by 4 bases and J by 2 bases, with 6 bases of the junction left unmatched. CDR3 residues: CASSSRDRYTDTQYF. The CDR3 coding sequence is TGTGCCAGCAGTTCCCGGGACAGATACACAGATACGCAGTATTTT.

This rearrangement joins TRBV5-4 to TRBJ1-1; 8 bases agree with TRBD1. Germline assignment: CDR1 SGHNT and CDR2 YYREEE (reference sequence). V shed 4 bases, J shed 0 bases, and the junction held 8 bases outside the gene matches. The CDR3 is made up of 16 amino acids. The CDR3 DNA sequence: TGTGCCAGCAGCGATCGGGACAGGAGCATGAACACTGAAGCTTTCTTT. Amino acid sequence: CASSDRDRSMNTEAFF.

V gene TRBV28 combines with J gene TRBJ2-7, with D tentatively TRBD1 (8 bases). The germline V gene encodes CDR1 MDHEN and CDR2 SYDVKM. The CDR3 consists of 16 residues. V was shortened by 7 bases and J by 6 bases, with 25 bases between the two germline ends. The CDR3 DNA reads TGTGCCAGCAACCGGTACAGGGGGGGAGTAATGAGCGAGCAGTACTTC. Its translation: CASNRYRGGVMSEQYF.

CDR3 sequence (DNA): TGTGCCAGCAGCGAACAGGGACCGAACACTGAAGCTTTCTTT. Its translation is CASSEQGPNTEAFF. V is TRBV7-9 and J is TRBJ1-1; maybe TRBD1 (6 bases). Germline CDR1 and CDR2: SEHNR and FQNEAQ (reference sequence). The CDR3 covers 14 residues. Trimming took 5 bases from V and 1 from J, leaving 11 bases between them.

The chain joins TRBV4-2 to TRBJ2-5; 9 nucleotides line up with TRBD2. CDR3 length: 15 residues. CDR1 and CDR2 (germline): LGHNA, YNFKEQ. Trimming at V came to 0 bases and at J to 1 base, leaving 0 bases not matched to a gene. The CDR3 spells CASSQERGGQETQYF. CDR3 DNA sequence: TGTGCCAGCAGCCAAGAGCGGGGGGGCCAAGAGACCCAGTACTTC.

V is TRBV7-9 and J is TRBJ2-5, with a tentative D call TRBD2 (6 bases). The CDR3 runs to 16 residues. Trimming took off 2 bases at V and 0 bases at J, with 13 bases between the two ends. Germline-derived CDR1 and CDR2 are SEHNR and FQNEAQ (reference sequence). This CDR3 is CASSLSLAGYQETQYF. CDR3 DNA: TGTGCCAGCAGCTTATCGCTGGCGGGGTACCAAGAGACCCAGTACTTC. Drawing the rest from reference TRBV7-9 and TRBJ2-5, the complete variable domain is DTGVSQNPRHKITKRGQNVTFRCDPISEHNRLYWYRQTLGQGPEFLTYFQNEAQLEKSRLLSDRFSAERPKGSFSTLEIQRTEQGDSAMYLCASSLSLAGYQETQYFGPGTRLLVL.

The chain employs TRBV6-5 and TRBJ1-1; perhaps TRBD1 as D (6 bases). The CDR3 spans 13 residues. CDR1 and CDR2 from the germline V gene are MNHEY and SVGAGI. The V and J ends lost 6 bases and 8 bases respectively, with 16 bases between them. The CDR3 reads CASRRTSGTEAFF. For the CDR3, the DNA is TGTGCCAGCAGAAGAACCTCCGGGACAGAAGCTTTCTTT.

The V call is TRBV18, the J call TRBJ2-5; TRBD2 agrees at 8 bases. This CDR3 is 14 amino acids long. Looked up from germline, CDR1 is KGHSH and CDR2 is LQKENI. V dropped 0 bases and J dropped 5; count of bases not matched to a gene: 2. In nucleotides, the CDR3 is TGTGCCAGCTCACCACCTCCGGGGGGGGAGACCCAGTACTTC. Protein product: CASSPPPGGETQYF.

The chain carries TRBV5-1 and TRBJ2-3; 7 bases agree with TRBD2. CDR1 and CDR2 (germline): SGHRS, YFSETQ. Trimming at V came to 6 bases and at J to 4 bases, leaving 8 bases not matched to a gene. This CDR3 region has 14 residues. CDR3 protein: CASTLLREADTQYF. The CDR3 bases are TGCGCCAGCACCCTCCTCCGGGAGGCAGATACGCAGTATTTT.

The rearrangement links TRBV6-4 to TRBJ2-2; D perhaps matches TRBD1 (7 bases). CDR3 length: 16 amino acids. Germline CDR1 MRHNA, CDR2 SNTAGT. Between the trimmed V and J ends, which lost 5 bases and 1 base, there was a span of 14 bases. CDR3 DNA sequence: TGTGCCAGCAGTCCCCAGGGGGGCCTGAACACCGGGGAGCTGTTTTTT. It translates to CASSPQGGLNTGELFF.

This chain connects TRBV11-2 to TRBJ2-7; maybe TRBD2 (7 bases). The germline gives CDR1 SGHAT, CDR2 FQNNGV. The CDR3 is 15 amino acids. V lost 1 base and J lost 3, with 13 bases in between. The CDR3 reads CASSLVTGRDYEQYF. The CDR3 nucleotides are TGTGCCAGCAGCTTAGTTACAGGGAGGGACTACGAGCAGTACTTC.

The gene calls are TRBV7-9 and TRBJ2-1; maybe TRBD1 (7 bases). CDR1 is SEHNR and CDR2 is FQNEAQ in the germline V gene (reference sequence). The CDR3 is 16 residues long. V was clipped by 5 bases and J by 5 bases, with 19 bases between them. The DNA of the CDR3 is TGTGCCAGCAGCCACCAGGGGGACTTTGCCGACAATGAGCAGTTCTTC. As protein: CASSHQGDFADNEQFF.

About this clone: Other DNA variants within this sample encode the same CDR3. The genes are TRBV5-1 and TRBJ2-3; 8 bases map to TRBD1. This CDR3 is 14 amino acids long. The J segment lost 2 bases and the V segment lost 4 bases, leaving 3 bases of the junction unmatched. CDR1 is SGHRS and CDR2 is YFSETQ in the germline V gene. The CDR3 reads CASSTGQDTDTQYF. CDR3 sequence (DNA): TGCGCCAGCAGCACGGGACAGGACACAGATACGCAGTATTTT.

The V call is TRBV29-1, the J call TRBJ1-1, with D possibly TRBD1 on 5 matching bases. This CDR3 comprises 13 residues. V was shortened by 3 bases and J by 3 bases, with 11 bases between the two germline ends. In germline, CDR1 is SQVTM, CDR2 ANQGSEA. The CDR3 reads CSVDREGDTEAFF. The CDR3 DNA reads as TGCAGCGTTGACAGGGAAGGGGACACTGAAGCTTTCTTT.

V is TRBV5-4 and J is TRBJ2-1, with 8 nucleotides matching TRBD2. Trimming cost V 4 bases and J 7 bases; bases outside gene matches: 10. Germline lookup yields CDR1 SGHNT and CDR2 YYREEE (reference sequence). There are 15 residues in the CDR3. The CDR3 spells CASSPRAGGGNEQFF. The CDR3 DNA sequence: TGTGCCAGCAGCCCCCGAGCGGGCGGGGGGAATGAGCAGTTCTTC.

The V call is TRBV3-1 (or the pseudogene TRBV3-2), the J call TRBJ1-4, with D uncertain. The length of the CDR3 is 14 residues. Germline loops: CDR1 LGHDT, CDR2 YNNKEL (reference sequence). The V and J ends lost 1 base and 4 bases respectively, with 7 bases between them. The CDR3 DNA reads as TGTGCCAGCAGCCAAGCACGAGGTAATGAAAAACTGTTTTTT. Protein sequence: CASSQARGNEKLFF.

The sample holds one count of this clone. This chain joins TRBV19 and TRBJ1-4; 9 bases are a match to TRBD1. After removal of 4 bases from V and 8 bases from J, the junction contained 5 bases not matched to a gene. The CDR3 is 14 residues long. CDR1 and CDR2 (germline): LNHDA, SQIVND (reference sequence). This chain's CDR3 is CASSTDRGSEKLFF. CDR3 nucleotides: TGTGCCAGTAGTACCGACAGGGGGAGCGAAAAACTGTTTTTT.

CDR3 amino acids: CASKGLAENEQFF. In nucleotides, the CDR3 is TGCGCCAGCAAAGGGCTAGCTGAAAATGAGCAGTTCTTC. The rearrangement uses TRBV5-1 and TRBJ2-1, with D maybe TRBD2 (5 bases). V shed 6 bases and J shed 7 bases, with 14 bases lying between them. This CDR3 spans 13 amino acids. The germline CDR1 and CDR2 sequences are SGHRS and YFSETQ.

The V and J genes are TRBV6-1 and TRBJ1-5, with D possibly TRBD1 on 5 matching bases. Germline CDR1 MNHNS, CDR2 SASEGT. Deletions cut 1 base from V and 6 bases from J, with 7 bases between. CDR3 size: 13 residues. CDR3 in DNA: TGTGCCAGCAGTGAAGGGGGGGTTCAGCCCCAGCATTTT. Translating gives CASSEGGVQPQHF.

The chain joins TRBV3-1 (or the pseudogene TRBV3-2) to TRBJ2-7; D possibly corresponds to TRBD1 (6 bases). The CDR3 spans 15 residues. The V end was cut by 4 bases, the J end by 6 bases, with 19 bases between. Germline lookup yields CDR1 LGHDT and CDR2 YNNKEL (reference sequence). CDR3 loop: CASSPTRPQGGEQYF. CDR3 sequence (DNA): TGTGCCAGCAGCCCCACGCGTCCGCAAGGGGGCGAGCAGTACTTC.